One and the same sample provided the 19 T cell receptor beta chains below, sequenced in a study of T cell changes during pregnancy in multiple sclerosis. Generated by immunoSEQ multiplex PCR, the TCRdb table keeps only in-frame clones and is missing some. The sample comprises tens of thousands of clones, 93% of which are singletons, and roughly 2.5% rests with the top ten. The input for sequencing was peripheral blood, taken in the second trimester of pregnancy. Source of these receptors: a female donor with multiple sclerosis, enrolled in a pregnancy study.

This rearrangement joins TRBV27 to TRBJ1-4; D remains unclear. V was trimmed by 6 bases and J by 8 bases, leaving 13 bases between them. The germline V gene encodes CDR1 MNHEY and CDR2 SMNVEV (reference sequence). The CDR3 extends over 13 amino acids. CDR3 loop: CASSETMGEKLFF. In DNA form, the CDR3 reads TGTGCCAGCAGCGAAACGATGGGCGAAAAACTGTTTTTT.

The V gene is TRBV15, the J gene TRBJ2-1; a weak D match, TRBD2 (5 bases). From germline, CDR1 is LNHNV and CDR2 YYDKDF (reference sequence). The V end lost 5 bases, the J end lost 4 bases, and 12 bases lay between the germline ends. This CDR3 comprises 14 residues. The CDR3 sequence: CATSWTGTYNEQFF. CDR3 sequence (DNA): TGTGCCACCAGCTGGACGGGAACATACAATGAGCAGTTCTTC.

J is TRBJ1-6 and V is TRBV7-2; D possibly corresponds to TRBD1 (6 bases). The CDR3 runs to 16 residues. Germline V gene lookup returns CDR1 SGHTA and CDR2 FQGNSA. V was shortened by 7 bases and J by 7 bases, with 20 bases between the two germline ends. CDR3 sequence (DNA): TGTGCCAGCAATAACCCAGGGGCAGGCAAAAATTCACCCCTCCACTTT. Translating it yields CASNNPGAGKNSPLHF.

This rearrangement joins TRBV5-4 to TRBJ2-1; tentative D call: TRBD2 (5 bases). Trimming stripped 6 bases from V and 9 bases from J, with 22 bases between. CDR1 is SGHNT and CDR2 is YYREEE in the germline V gene (reference sequence). CDR3 length equals 15 residues. In DNA form, the CDR3 reads TGTGCCAGCACCAAACCGAGGGTTGGGGTGAGTGAGCAGTTCTTC. Its protein is CASTKPRVGVSEQFF.

The rearrangement joins TRBV29-1 to TRBJ1-3; D is uncertain. The CDR3 runs 12 residues. Trimming took 3 bases from V and 5 from J, leaving 8 bases between them. Germline V gene lookup returns CDR1 SQVTM and CDR2 ANQGSEA. CDR3 loop: CSVELSRNTIYF. CDR3 DNA: TGCAGCGTTGAGTTGTCCAGAAACACCATATATTTT.

The rearrangement uses TRBV6-6 and TRBJ1-1; 7 bases agree with TRBD1. Unmatched junction bases numbered 8, after V lost 7 bases and J lost 0 bases. Germline lookup yields CDR1 MNHNY and CDR2 SVGAGI (reference sequence). The CDR3 spans 15 residues. CDR3 coding DNA: TGTGCCAGCAAGAAGGGACAGCTCATGAACACTGAAGCTTTCTTT. This codes for CASKKGQLMNTEAFF.

The V call is TRBV12-5, the J call TRBJ1-5; 7 positions match TRBD1. The CDR3 is made up of 15 amino acids. Germline lookup yields CDR1 LGHNT and CDR2 FRNRAP. J gave up 4 bases and V 0 bases, and 3 bases lay outside the gene matches. In nucleotides, the CDR3 is TGTGCTAGTGGTTTGGTAGACAGGGTAAATCAGCCCCAGCATTTT. Translated: CASGLVDRVNQPQHF.

The CDR3 region has the DNA TGTGCCAGCAGTGGACAGGCACCCCAGATGAACACTGAAGCTTTCTTT. This gives the protein CASSGQAPQMNTEAFF. The chain carries TRBV2 and TRBJ1-1; tentatively, D is TRBD1 (6 bases). Looked up from germline, CDR1 is SNHLY and CDR2 is FYNNEI. The CDR3 runs to 16 residues. Trimming removed 4 bases at V and 0 bases at J, with 15 bases between.

The chain recombines TRBV28 with TRBJ1-2; D is ambiguous. CDR1 and CDR2 (germline): MDHEN, SYDVKM. V shed 6 bases and J shed 9 bases, with 23 bases lying between them. This CDR3 has 15 residues. This CDR3 is CASRASHGRQERYTF. For the CDR3, the DNA is TGTGCCAGCAGGGCTTCCCATGGGAGGCAGGAGCGCTACACCTTC.

V usage is TRBV25-1 and J usage is TRBJ2-1, with D maybe TRBD2 (7 bases). CDR1 is MGHDK, CDR2 SYGVNS, per germline. The CDR3 extends over 13 amino acids. V lost 4 bases and J 8 bases, leaving 12 bases between the germline ends. CDR3 amino acids: CASSGGGLDEQFF. The CDR3 DNA follows: TGTGCCAGCAGTGGGGGGGGCCTCGATGAGCAGTTCTTC. The variable domain in full, with the rest retrieved from reference TRBV25-1 and TRBJ2-1, is EADIYQTPRYLVIGTGKKITLECSQTMGHDKMYWYQQDPGMELHLIHYSYGVNSTEKGDLSSESTVSRIRTEHFPLTLESARPSHTSQYLCASSGGGLDEQFFGPGTRLTVL.

The V gene is TRBV6-5, the J gene TRBJ2-7, with unresolved D. Trimming removed 5 bases at V and 0 bases at J, with 14 bases between. The germline gives CDR1 MNHEY, CDR2 SVGAGI. CDR3 length: 15 amino acids. This chain's CDR3 is CASSAQALSSYEQYF. CDR3 coding DNA: TGTGCCAGCAGTGCCCAGGCCTTGAGCTCCTACGAGCAGTACTTC.

This rearrangement joins TRBV5-6 to TRBJ2-3, with 16 bases matching TRBD2. Trimming removed 3 bases from V and 5 bases from J; junction bases left unmatched: 3. CDR1 is SGHDT and CDR2 is YYEEEE in the germline V gene. The CDR3 covers 16 residues. The CDR3 region has the DNA TGTGCCAGCAGCTCGGGACTAGCGGGGGGGCAAGATACGCAGTATTTT. Translation: CASSSGLAGGQDTQYF. The full variable domain, completed using reference TRBV5-6 and TRBJ2-3, is DAGVTQSPTHLIKTRGQQVTLRCSPKSGHDTVSWYQQALGQGPQFIFQYYEEEERQRGNFPDRFSGHQFPNYSSELNVNALLLGDSALYLCASSSGLAGGQDTQYFGPGTRLTVL.

The V call is TRBV5-4, the J call TRBJ2-2; 10 nucleotides match TRBD1. Germline CDR1 is SGHNT and CDR2 is YYREEE (reference sequence). This CDR3 has 16 amino acids. V gave up 5 bases and J gave up 3 bases; unmatched junction bases: 7. CDR3 sequence: CASSPPGQGDTGELFF. The CDR3 coding sequence is TGTGCCAGCAGTCCGCCTGGACAGGGGGACACCGGGGAGCTGTTTTTT.

The CDR3 DNA reads TGTGCCAGCAGCTTAATCAGCTACAATGAGCAGTTCTTC. This translates into CASSLISYNEQFF. V usage is TRBV7-8 and J usage is TRBJ2-1; D remains unclear. Germline V gene data show CDR1 as SGHVS and CDR2 as FQNEAQ. The CDR3 contains 13 residues. Trimming shortened V by 2 bases and J by 3 bases, and 5 bases separated the two germline ends. Using reference TRBV7-8 and TRBJ2-1 for the parts outside the CDR3, the full variable domain is GAGVSQSPRYKVAKRGQDVALRCDPISGHVSLFWYQQALGQGPEFLTYFQNEAQLDKSGLPSDRFFAERPEGSVSTLKIQRTQQEDSAVYLCASSLISYNEQFFGPGTRLTVL.

The chain couples TRBV19 to TRBJ2-3; 10 nucleotides align to TRBD1. V was pared by 6 bases and J by 3 bases, with 6 bases of the junction left unmatched. The germline V gene encodes CDR1 LNHDA and CDR2 SQIVND (reference sequence). This CDR3 is built from 15 residues. CDR3 protein: CASRVTGGATDTQYF. Here the CDR3 DNA reads TGTGCCAGTAGGGTGACAGGGGGCGCGACAGATACGCAGTATTTT.

The V call is TRBV7-9, the J call TRBJ1-4; D call uncertain. The CDR3 loop spans 13 amino acids. V shed 6 bases and J shed 6 bases, with 11 bases lying between them. Germline assignment: CDR1 SEHNR and CDR2 FQNEAQ (reference sequence). CDR3 sequence reads: CASRIGIHEKLFF. Here the CDR3 DNA reads TGTGCCAGCAGGATCGGGATCCATGAAAAACTGTTTTTT. The full variable domain, with the rest looked up from reference TRBV7-9 and TRBJ1-4, is DTGVSQNPRHKITKRGQNVTFRCDPISEHNRLYWYRQTLGQGPEFLTYFQNEAQLEKSRLLSDRFSAERPKGSFSTLEIQRTEQGDSAMYLCASRIGIHEKLFFGSGTQLSVL.

The chain combines TRBV7-3 with TRBJ2-3, with 11 nucleotides matching TRBD2. V shed 4 bases and J 0 bases; nucleotides not matched to a gene: 0. This CDR3 has 15 residues. The germline V gene encodes CDR1 SGHTA and CDR2 FQGTGA. The CDR3 here is CASSSSGGSTDTQYF. In DNA form, the CDR3 reads TGTGCCAGCAGCTCTAGCGGGGGGAGCACAGATACGCAGTATTTT.

This clone was seen only once. The V call is TRBV19, the J call TRBJ2-7; TRBD2 aligns across 11 bases. CDR3 length equals 18 residues. The germline V gene encodes CDR1 LNHDA and CDR2 SQIVND (reference sequence). V lost 5 bases to trimming and J lost 0 bases; unmatched junction nucleotides: 12. The CDR3 DNA follows: TGTGCCAGTAGTCCCCAATCGACTAGCGGGGCTCTCTCCTACGAGCAGTACTTC. It encodes CASSPQSTSGALSYEQYF.

The rearrangement links TRBV5-1 to TRBJ1-2, with D possibly TRBD1 on 5 matching bases. The CDR3 contains 14 residues. Germline-derived CDR1 and CDR2 are SGHRS and YFSETQ. The germline V and J ends were trimmed by 1 base and 5 bases, with 12 bases remaining between them. The CDR3 DNA reads as TGCGCCAGCAGCTTGAATAGACAGCCTTATGGCTACACCTTC. It is translated as CASSLNRQPYGYTF.